The present entry profiles one T cell receptor (beta chain) with its context. Its target is unknown. Generated by immunoSEQ multiplex PCR, the TCRdb table keeps only in-frame clones and is missing some. The sample includes about 29,000 clones, around three quarters of them seen just once. Germline loops: CDR1 MNHEY, CDR2 SVGAGI. The V and J ends lost 6 bases and 5 bases, in that order; junction bases with no gene match: 10. This CDR3 comprises 15 residues. PBMCs that had been cryopreserved were the source of about 2 micrograms of genomic DNA for TCR beta libraries. This specimen belongs to a study of cytotoxic CD8 clonotypes in ibrutinib-treated CLL. Study at large: The cohort had over nine relapsed/refractory and over 14 treatment-naive patients, about 18 IGHV unmutated. Among responders, 24 were partial and 2 complete; after median around 68 months, approximately 15 stayed remitted and 12 progressed. Study results and caveats: Public clonotypes, rarely seen, contracted or held steady on treatment.

This chain connects TRBV6-5 to TRBJ2-3; 8 positions agree with TRBD1. The receptor was isolated from a human donor with chronic lymphocytic leukemia. Sequenced material: PBMCs, taken after 24 months of ibrutinib treatment. The CDR3: CASSPDRGEGDTQYF. The CDR3 DNA reads as TGTGCCAGCAGCCCCGACAGGGGCGAGGGAGATACGCAGTATTTT.